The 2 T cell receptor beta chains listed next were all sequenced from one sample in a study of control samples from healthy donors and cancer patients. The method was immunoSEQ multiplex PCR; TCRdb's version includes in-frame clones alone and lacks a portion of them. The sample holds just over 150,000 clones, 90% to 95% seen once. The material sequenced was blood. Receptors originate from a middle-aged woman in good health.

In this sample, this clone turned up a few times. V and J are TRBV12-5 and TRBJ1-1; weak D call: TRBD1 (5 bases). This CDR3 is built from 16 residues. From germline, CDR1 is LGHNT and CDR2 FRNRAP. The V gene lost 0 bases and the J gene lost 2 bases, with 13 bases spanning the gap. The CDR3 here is CASGLVVGHPNTEAFF. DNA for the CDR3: TGTGCTAGTGGTTTGGTTGTAGGACATCCCAACACTGAAGCTTTCTTT. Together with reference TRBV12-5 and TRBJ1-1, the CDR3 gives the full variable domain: DARVTQTPRHKVTEMGQEVTMRCQPILGHNTVFWYRQTMMQGLELLAYFRNRAPLDDSGMPKDRFSAEMPDATLATLKIQPSEPRDSAVYFCASGLVVGHPNTEAFFGQGTRLTVV.

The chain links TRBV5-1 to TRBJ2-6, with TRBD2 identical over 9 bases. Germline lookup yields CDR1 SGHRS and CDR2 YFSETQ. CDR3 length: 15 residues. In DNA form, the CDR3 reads TGCGGCACGACTAGCGGAGACTCTGGGGCCAACGTCCTGACTTTC. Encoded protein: CGTTSGDSGANVLTF. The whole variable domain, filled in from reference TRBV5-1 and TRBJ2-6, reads KAGVTQTPRYLIKTRGQQVTLSCSPISGHRSVSWYQQTPGQGLQFLFEYFSETQRNKGNFPGRFSGRQFSNSRSEMNVSTLELGDSALYLCGTTSGDSGANVLTFGAGSRLTVL.